The clone carrying this T cell receptor (beta chain) has only a few counts. Its specificity is unknown. Researchers amplified the TCR beta CDR3 regions from RNA transcripts. Initially, a first-round RT-PCR of the TCR CDR3 employed the HTBI primer set. MiXCR, applied by TCRdb to the multiplex PCR reads, yields one record per CDR3 protein. Seen here are roughly 500,000 distinct CDR3 sequences, roughly 45% observed once, and the top ten hold about 45%. These data originate in a study of T cells in Graves' hyperthyroidism and ophthalmopathy. Notes on the study in general: Ophthalmopathy onset followed model prediction by a median around 6.6 months.

This receptor was taken from an adult woman with Graves' disease, either hyperthyroidism or ophthalmopathy (not recorded which). The sample comprised peripheral blood or thyroid tissue (not recorded which).

DNA of the CDR3: TGTGCCAGCAGTTTTTCTCCGTACGGCTACACCTTC. Translated, it gives CASSFSPYGYTF. The rearrangement links TRBV28 to TRBJ1-2; D remains ambiguous. The germline V gene encodes CDR1 MDHEN and CDR2 SYDVKM. V was clipped by 3 bases and J by 8 bases, with 10 bases between them. The CDR3 has 12 amino acids.